The clone carrying this TCR beta chain was counted only a few times. Its antigen is as yet unknown. This sample is part of a study of blood T cells in healthy people across ages. The V and J ends lost 3 bases and 2 bases respectively, with 5 bases between them. The CDR3 runs 13 residues. Germline values: CDR1 KGHDR, CDR2 SFDVKD. Primers used in a second PCR of about 6 to 11 cycles were a sample-barcoded 5' primer and a J-beta primer mix. Every cDNA was tagged by a template-switch adaptor with 12 random nucleotides. TCRdb called the 5' RACE reads again in MiXCR, with one record for every CDR3 protein. This table has over 950,000 distinct CDR3 sequences, roughly two fifths appearing once. Study results and caveats: It was held that the diversity estimates obtained from one million T cells were underestimates.

The V and J genes are TRBV24-1 and TRBJ2-3; D unclear. Sequencing used blood. This receptor was identified in a man aged 18 to 29 in good health. CDR3 residues: CATSDRTTDTQYF. The CDR3 region has the DNA TGTGCCACCAGTGATCGGACCACAGATACGCAGTATTTT.